Shown below are 25 T cell receptor beta chains from a single sample sequenced in a study of T-cell memory formation after mild COVID-19. TCRdb independently ran MiXCR on the 5' RACE reads; one entry per CDR3 protein. The sample records about 170,000 distinct CDR3 sequences, 10% to 15% being singletons. Sequenced sample: PBMCs or a T cell subset sorted from them (not recorded which). These TCRs come from a man aged 18 to 35 who had mild COVID-19 (a few samples of this study predate the infection). Cell type and time point are not known.

The chain combines TRBV5-1 with TRBJ1-4; D ambiguous. CDR1 and CDR2 (germline): SGHRS, YFSETQ. V lost 1 base to trimming and J lost 8 bases, with 18 bases between them. The CDR3 runs 16 residues. The CDR3: CASSLFSVRGGEKLFF. The CDR3, as DNA: TGCGCCAGCAGCTTGTTTTCGGTCAGAGGTGGAGAAAAACTGTTTTTT.

This clonotype was observed a handful of times. This sequence joins TRBV4-1 and TRBJ1-5; D not certain. Germline V gene lookup returns CDR1 MGHRA and CDR2 YSYEKL. Trimming cost V 0 bases and J 7 bases, with 13 bases left between them. This CDR3 spans 15 amino acids. The CDR3 sequence: CASSQDSATGQPQHF. CDR3 sequence (DNA): TGCGCCAGCAGCCAAGATAGTGCAACTGGGCAGCCCCAGCATTTT.

The chain links TRBV12-5 to TRBJ1-5; D is uncertain. This CDR3 comprises 13 residues. The ends were cut back, 1 base at V and 7 bases at J, with 8 bases in the middle. Germline values: CDR1 LGHNT, CDR2 FRNRAP. The CDR3 DNA reads TGTGCTAGTGGTTTGGAGGTTGGCCAGCCCCAGCATTTT. Translating it yields CASGLEVGQPQHF.

This clonotype appeared a few times. V and J are TRBV2 and TRBJ2-6; no clear D. Germline V lookup: CDR1 SNHLY, CDR2 FYNNEI. The V end was cut by 8 bases, the J end by 0 bases, with 8 bases between. This CDR3 region has 14 residues. The CDR3 nucleotides are TGTGCCAGCCTTAGAAGCTCTGGGGCCAACGTCCTGACTTTC. Residues: CASLRSSGANVLTF.

This clonotype was recorded at least ten times. DNA for the CDR3: TGCAGTGCTAGAGATCGGGACACCCATCAGCCCCAGCATTTT. It encodes CSARDRDTHQPQHF. This rearrangement joins TRBV20-1 to TRBJ1-5, with D possibly matching TRBD1 (6 bases). Trimming took 0 bases from V and 5 from J, leaving 11 bases between them. CDR1 is DFQATT, CDR2 SNEGSKA, per germline (reference sequence). The CDR3 contains 14 residues.

The J gene is TRBJ1-6, the V gene TRBV20-1; D is uncertain. In germline, CDR1 is DFQATT, CDR2 SNEGSKA (reference sequence). Trimming took 6 bases from V and 0 from J, leaving 9 bases between them. The CDR3 runs to 14 residues. This chain's CDR3 is CSAIESSYNSPLHF. In nucleotides, the CDR3 is TGCAGTGCCATAGAGAGCTCCTATAATTCACCCCTCCACTTT.

The V call is TRBV20-1, the J call TRBJ2-7; D perhaps matches TRBD2 (5 bases). In germline, CDR1 is DFQATT, CDR2 SNEGSKA (reference sequence). The CDR3 is made up of 11 amino acids. V was clipped by 5 bases and J by 2 bases, with 7 bases between them. CDR3 residues: CSAVRAYEQYF. CDR3 sequence (DNA): TGCAGTGCTGTGCGGGCCTACGAGCAGTACTTC.

This clonotype occurred a few times. The gene calls are TRBV7-2 and TRBJ2-7; possibly TRBD1 or TRBD2 for D (5 bases each). Germline CDR1 and CDR2: SGHTA and FQGNSA. The CDR3 covers 13 residues. V was shortened by 5 bases and J by 6 bases, with 14 bases between the two germline ends. The DNA of the CDR3 is TGTGCCAGCAGCCCCCTACGGGGCGTCGAGCAGTACGTC. It specifies CASSPLRGVEQYV.

The rearrangement uses TRBV5-6 and TRBJ1-6, with D unresolved. Trimming removed 4 bases from V and 3 bases from J, with 5 bases in between. The CDR3 extends over 13 amino acids. Germline V CDR1 and CDR2: SGHDT, YYEEEE. CDR3 in amino acids: CASSPLYNSPLHF. CDR3 nucleotide sequence: TGTGCCAGCAGCCCTCTCTATAATTCACCCCTCCACTTT.

This clonotype occurred a few times. The chain joins TRBV2 to TRBJ1-2, with D possibly matching TRBD1 (6 bases). The V gene lost 2 bases and the J gene lost 2 bases, with 9 bases spanning the gap. Germline assignment: CDR1 SNHLY and CDR2 FYNNEI. CDR3 size: 14 residues. CDR3 sequence: CASSESGQNYGYTF. The CDR3 DNA follows: TGTGCCAGCAGTGAAAGCGGACAGAACTATGGCTACACCTTC.

The V and J genes are TRBV20-1 and TRBJ2-3, with D perhaps TRBD1 (5 bases). The V end was cut by 5 bases, the J end by 7 bases, with 13 bases between. Germline V gives CDR1 DFQATT, CDR2 SNEGSKA (reference sequence). This CDR3 spans 12 amino acids. DNA for the CDR3: TGCAGTGCTCGACAGCTCATGAATACGCAGTATTTT. Protein product: CSARQLMNTQYF.

This clonotype has only a few counts. The J gene is TRBJ2-3, the V gene TRBV5-1; TRBD2 might be the D (6 bases). Per the germline V gene, CDR1 is SGHRS and CDR2 is YFSETQ. There are 15 residues in the CDR3. V was clipped by 3 bases and J by 4 bases, with 15 bases between them. DNA of the CDR3: TGCGCCAGCAGCTGGGCGGGGACGGGTGCAGATACGCAGTATTTT. It encodes CASSWAGTGADTQYF.

The V gene is TRBV6-5, the J gene TRBJ2-2, with TRBD2 identical over 8 bases. With V trimmed by 10 bases and J by 4 bases, 8 bases remained unmatched. The CDR3 is 14 residues long. Germline V gene sequence: CDR1 MNHEY, CDR2 SVGAGI. The CDR3: CATHPGGSTGELFF. DNA of the CDR3: TGTGCCACCCATCCGGGGGGGAGCACCGGGGAGCTGTTTTTT.

This clonotype was found once. A much larger clonotype is one base distant, so this may be a read error. The rearrangement links TRBV5-1 to TRBJ2-3; the match to TRBD2 covers 7 bases. The germline V gene encodes CDR1 SGHRS and CDR2 YFSETQ. The CDR3 is 14 residues long. The CDR3 is CSSSFQAGPDTQYF. For the CDR3, the DNA is TGCTCCAGCAGCTTCCAAGCGGGGCCAGATACGCAGTATTTT.

This clonotype was counted at least ten times. The chain has TRBV6-6 and TRBJ1-5; D unclear. The germline gives CDR1 MNHNY, CDR2 SVGAGI (reference sequence). The CDR3 runs to 12 residues. The CDR3 reads CGAAVGGQPQHF. In DNA, the CDR3 is TGTGGGGCCGCGGTGGGAGGTCAGCCCCAGCATTTT.

This clonotype was counted between two and nine times. The J gene is TRBJ2-2, the V gene TRBV5-1, with 7 bases matching TRBD1. This CDR3 is built from 13 residues. The V and J ends lost 3 bases and 5 bases, in that order; junction bases with no gene match: 1. Germline CDR1 is SGHRS and CDR2 is YFSETQ. CDR3 nucleotide sequence: TGCGCCAGCAGCTCACAGGGGACCGGGGAGCTGTTTTTT. It encodes CASSSQGTGELFF.

V usage is TRBV5-5 and J usage is TRBJ1-1; tentatively, D is TRBD1 (6 bases). V lost 1 base, J lost 6 bases, and 10 bases lay in between. Germline V lookup: CDR1 SGHKS, CDR2 YYEKEE (reference sequence). CDR3 length: 13 residues. Here the CDR3 DNA reads TGTGCCAGCAGCTTGCACAGGGCGGCTGAAGCTTTCTTT. It encodes CASSLHRAAEAFF.

This chain uses TRBV19 with TRBJ2-5; D remains unclear. The length of the CDR3 is 12 residues. The V end lost 4 bases, the J end lost 4 bases, and 7 bases lay between the germline ends. Germline V CDR1 and CDR2: LNHDA, SQIVND (reference sequence). This CDR3 reads CASSTSRETQYF. Here the CDR3 DNA reads TGTGCCAGTAGTACTTCCAGAGAGACCCAGTACTTC.

This clonotype has more than one count but fewer than ten. The chain carries TRBV7-2 and TRBJ1-5, with D unclear. The CDR3 has 12 residues. The V end lost 4 bases, the J end lost 13 bases, and 14 bases lay between the germline ends. The V gene's germline CDR1 is SGHTA and CDR2 FQGNSA. The CDR3: CASSSQPGPQHF. In nucleotides, the CDR3 is TGTGCCAGCAGCTCCCAACCGGGTCCTCAGCATTTT. The whole variable domain, filled in from reference TRBV7-2 and TRBJ1-5, reads GAGVSQSPSNKVTEKGKDVELRCDPISGHTALYWYRQSLGQGLEFLIYFQGNSAPDKSGLPSDRFSAERTGGSVSTLTIQRTQQEDSAVYLCASSSQPGPQHFGDGTRLSIL.

The gene calls are TRBV7-6 and TRBJ2-5; 8 nucleotides align to TRBD2. Per germline, CDR1 SGHVS and CDR2 FNYEAQ. The CDR3 is made up of 16 amino acids. V lost 0 bases, J lost 2 bases, and 5 bases stayed unmatched. The CDR3 reads CASSLAWGGGQETQYF. CDR3 sequence (DNA): TGTGCCAGCAGCTTAGCGTGGGGCGGGGGGCAAGAGACCCAGTACTTC.

This clonotype was recorded a few times. This chain connects TRBV30 to TRBJ1-2; D unresolved. CDR1 and CDR2 (germline): GTSNPN, SVGIG (reference sequence). The CDR3 consists of 14 residues. Trimming took off 4 bases at V and 4 bases at J, with 16 bases between the two ends. The CDR3 sequence: CAWNGKGESYGYTF. The DNA of the CDR3 is TGTGCCTGGAATGGAAAAGGAGAATCCTATGGCTACACCTTC.

This clonotype has just a few counts. This chain connects TRBV20-1 to TRBJ1-4, with D unclear. Trimming stripped 1 base from V and 8 bases from J, with 14 bases between. Germline V gene sequence: CDR1 DFQATT, CDR2 SNEGSKA (reference sequence). The CDR3 extends over 14 amino acids. CDR3 bases: TGCAGTGCTAGAGCTCAAGGACGGCGGGAAAAACTGTTTTTT. Amino acids: CSARAQGRREKLFF.

J is TRBJ2-5 and V is TRBV9, with 7 nucleotides matching TRBD1. The CDR3 is made up of 14 amino acids. The V segment lost 3 bases and the J segment 5 bases; nucleotides outside the gene matches: 7. Per germline, CDR1 SGDLS and CDR2 YYNGEE. This chain's CDR3 is CASSGQGVFETQYF. The CDR3 nucleotides are TGTGCCAGCAGCGGACAGGGTGTATTCGAGACCCAGTACTTC.

This clonotype was recorded a few times. V and J are TRBV7-3 and TRBJ1-1; 9 nucleotides agree with TRBD1. The CDR3 is made up of 15 amino acids. The germline gives CDR1 SGHTA, CDR2 FQGTGA. V dropped 0 bases and J dropped 4; count of bases not matched to a gene: 3. CDR3 loop: CASSLTGQGGTEAFF. In DNA form, the CDR3 reads TGTGCCAGCAGCTTAACGGGACAGGGAGGCACTGAAGCTTTCTTT.

The gene calls are TRBV12-3 or TRBV12-4 and TRBJ2-7; D is unclear. The V end was cut by 8 bases, the J end by 5 bases, with 16 bases between. CDR3 size: 13 residues. The DNA for the CDR3 is TGTGCCAGCGGCGACACCCCCTCGGACGAGCAGTACTTC. It codes for CASGDTPSDEQYF.